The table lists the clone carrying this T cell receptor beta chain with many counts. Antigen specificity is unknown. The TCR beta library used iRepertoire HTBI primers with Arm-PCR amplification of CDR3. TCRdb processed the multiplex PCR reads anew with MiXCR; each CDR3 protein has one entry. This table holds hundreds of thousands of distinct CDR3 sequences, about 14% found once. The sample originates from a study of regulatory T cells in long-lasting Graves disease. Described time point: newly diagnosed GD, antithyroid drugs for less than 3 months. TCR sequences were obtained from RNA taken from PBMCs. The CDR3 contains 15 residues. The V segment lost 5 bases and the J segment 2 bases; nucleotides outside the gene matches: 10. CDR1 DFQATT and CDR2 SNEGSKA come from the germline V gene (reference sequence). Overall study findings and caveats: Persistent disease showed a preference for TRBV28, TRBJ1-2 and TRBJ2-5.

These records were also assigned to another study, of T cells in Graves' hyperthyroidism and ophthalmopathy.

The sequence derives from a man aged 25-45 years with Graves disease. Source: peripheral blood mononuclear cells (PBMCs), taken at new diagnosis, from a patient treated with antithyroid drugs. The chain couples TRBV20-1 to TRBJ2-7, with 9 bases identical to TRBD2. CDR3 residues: CSARLLAGLPYEQYF. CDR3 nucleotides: TGCAGTGCTCGCCTCCTAGCGGGGCTTCCCTACGAGCAGTACTTC.